These 9 T cell receptor beta chains came from one sample sequenced in a study of human T cells and chemical hapten exposure (dated by TCRdb to the early 2020s). Libraries were constructed by RACE. TCRdb shows the sequencer as NextSeq 500. TCRdb reanalyzed the raw reads on its own, using fastp at Q25 for trimming and MiXCR for clone calling, and kept in-frame beta chains. A single entry per CDR3 protein holds the most common genes and DNA from its merged rows. The sample table lists around 380,000 distinct CDR3 sequences, 4% to 5.5% of them with a count of one. Over 2% of the sample is held by the ten biggest clonotypes. The time point label, read with the paper, signifies: patch test 1, 2 weeks after DPC sensitization. What the treatment or condition label conveys for this sample: therapeutic diphenylcyclopropenone sensitization with weekly scalp DPC. Material: whole blood, obtained in connection with sensitization to the hapten diphenylcyclopropenone (DPC). These TCRs come from a woman between 50 and 59 years old with alopecia areata. Some clones in this sample may be carry-over from other donors' samples.

This clonotype came up many times. This chain links TRBV12-3 or TRBV12-4 with TRBJ1-1; 8 bases agree with TRBD1. The CDR3 spans 13 residues. V lost 6 bases to trimming and J lost 6 bases; unmatched junction nucleotides: 6. CDR3 in DNA: TGTGCCAGCAGCAGACAGGGGAAGGCTGAAGCTTTCTTT. It translates to CASSRQGKAEAFF.

This clonotype was seen repeatedly, ten times or more. The chain links TRBV27 to TRBJ2-5; 8 nucleotides agree with TRBD1. The junction had 9 bases not matched to a gene; V was cut back by 2 bases and J by 4 bases. CDR1 and CDR2 (germline): MNHEY, SMNVEV (reference sequence). The CDR3 totals 16 residues. CDR3 sequence (DNA): TGTGCCAGCAGTTTACAGGGGGCTTCGGGTCTAGAGACCCAGTACTTC. It is translated as CASSLQGASGLETQYF.

This clonotype was recorded many times. CDR3 DNA sequence: TGTGCCAGCAAGGAGTACAATGAGCAGTTCTTC. This encodes CASKEYNEQFF. This chain joins TRBV7-8 and TRBJ2-1; D ambiguous. Per the germline V gene, CDR1 is SGHVS and CDR2 is FQNEAQ. The CDR3 is 11 amino acids. V gave up 7 bases and J gave up 4 bases, with 5 bases separating them. Together with reference TRBV7-8 and TRBJ2-1, the CDR3 gives the full variable domain: GAGVSQSPRYKVAKRGQDVALRCDPISGHVSLFWYQQALGQGPEFLTYFQNEAQLDKSGLPSDRFFAERPEGSVSTLKIQRTQQEDSAVYLCASKEYNEQFFGPGTRLTVL.

This clonotype came up many times. V usage is TRBV6-6 and J usage is TRBJ2-1, with D tentatively TRBD2 (6 bases). V was shortened by 6 bases and J by 6 bases, with 12 bases between the two germline ends. CDR3 length: 13 residues. The V gene's germline CDR1 is MNHNY and CDR2 SVGAGI (reference sequence). Here the CDR3 reads CASSPRRVNEQFF. Written as DNA, the CDR3 is TGTGCCAGCAGCCCAAGGAGGGTCAATGAGCAGTTCTTC.

This clonotype has a count of ten or more. This chain joins TRBV3-1 and TRBJ2-3, with D possibly being TRBD1 (5 bases). This CDR3 contains 16 residues. Germline lookup yields CDR1 LGHDT and CDR2 YNNKEL (reference sequence). The V end lost 0 bases, the J end lost 2 bases, and 12 bases lay between the germline ends. The CDR3 bases are TGTGCCAGCAGCCAAGAATCAGGACACTACACAGATACGCAGTATTTT. It codes for CASSQESGHYTDTQYF.

The V and J genes are TRBV6-6 and TRBJ1-5; D ambiguous. Germline-derived CDR1 and CDR2 are MNHNY and SVGAGI (reference sequence). V was pared by 4 bases and J by 5 bases, with 6 bases between. This CDR3 has 12 residues. CDR3 sequence: CASSSGHQPQHF. CDR3 bases: TGTGCCAGCAGTTCGGGCCATCAGCCCCAGCATTTT.

CDR3 in amino acids: CSASLAGSLNEQYF. The CDR3 DNA follows: TGCAGTGCTAGTTTGGCAGGTAGTTTGAACGAGCAGTACTTC. The chain has TRBV20-1 and TRBJ2-7; D is undetermined. This CDR3 comprises 14 residues. The V end was cut by 3 bases, the J end by 5 bases, with 17 bases between. Germline-derived CDR1 and CDR2 are DFQATT and SNEGSKA (reference sequence).

Many counts were recorded for this clonotype. The chain joins TRBV12-3 or TRBV12-4 to TRBJ2-7, with a possible D match to TRBD1 (5 bases). This CDR3 is 13 amino acids long. V shed 3 bases and J shed 4 bases, with 10 bases lying between them. CDR3 residues: CASSFSSGYEQYF. Written as DNA, the CDR3 is TGTGCCAGCAGTTTTTCATCAGGGTACGAGCAGTACTTC.

This clonotype was seen a few times. One end of the junction is discordant with germline, which a read error may explain. The genes are TRBV27 and TRBJ2-7, with a weak D call TRBD2 (7 bases). This CDR3 contains 15 residues. Germline CDR1 MNHEY, CDR2 SMNVEV (reference sequence). CDR3 residues: CASSWSGGQPYGQYF. In DNA, the CDR3 is TGTGCCAGCAGTTGGTCGGGGGGCCAACCCTACGGGCAGTACTTC.